This TCR beta chain emerged from a study of cytomegalovirus exposure and HLA in healthy donors. Study as a whole: In an earlier analysis, 117 million unique TCR beta sequences were found from about 190 million T cells. Study observations and caveats: In a later analysis, a genetic analysis reported fewer productive-TCR N-insertions in an Asian-associated ancestry cluster than the cohort average. Association of approximately 16,000 TCR beta sequences with HLA alleles was found at 0.05 false discovery rate in a later analysis. Analysis was performed later, and it showed HLA-associated TCR beta chains to be more clonally expanded than equally common others.

As concerns this clone: Its antigen is unidentified.

The primer mix had 60 Vbeta and 13 Jbeta primers. Generated by immunoSEQ multiplex PCR, the TCRdb table keeps only in-frame clones and is missing some. This sample has around 130,000 clones, with about 85% found just once. V lost 4 bases and J lost 7; bases outside the gene matches: 9. This CDR3 comprises 14 residues. Per germline, CDR1 SGHNT and CDR2 YYREEE (reference sequence). The chain employs TRBV5-4 and TRBJ1-1; 8 bases align to TRBD1. This TCR was recovered from a boy younger than 18 in good health and CMV-seronegative. The source material was PBMCs. CDR3 bases: TGTGCCAGCAGCGACGACAGGGGTAGGTTTGAAGCTTTCTTT. It encodes CASSDDRGRFEAFF.